This T cell receptor (beta chain) emerged from a study of regulatory T cells in long-lasting Graves disease. Library construction for TCR beta used iRepertoire HTBI primers and Arm-PCR of CDR3 regions. TCRdb re-analysed the multiplex PCR reads in MiXCR, keeping a single row per CDR3 protein. The data show around 400,000 distinct CDR3 sequences, with roughly a quarter seen just once and about a quarter held by the top ten. Points on this clonotype: Its antigen is not known.

The CDR3 sequence is 17 residues long. Germline assignment: CDR1 MNHEY and CDR2 SVGEGT. J lost 0 bases, V lost 2 bases, and 3 bases had no gene match. Time point noted: persistent/refractory GD, antithyroid drugs over 5 years with positive TRAb. The TCR library was prepared using RNA isolated from PBMCs. An endocrinology department located in Xi'an, China, was where the patients came from. Study-level findings and limits: TRBV28, TRBJ1-2 and TRBJ2-5 were favored in persistent disease.

The sample was peripheral blood mononuclear cells (PBMCs), taken when the disease was refractory, from a patient treated with antithyroid drugs. V usage is TRBV6-2 or TRBV6-3 and J usage is TRBJ2-2; 10 positions agree with TRBD2. This TCR derives from a female donor with Graves disease. CDR3 coding DNA: TGTGCCAGCAGTTACGGCGGACTAGCGGCGAACACCGGGGAGCTGTTTTTT. This encodes CASSYGGLAANTGELFF.